This TCR beta chain was obtained from a study of T cell clusters in autoimmune cytopenias. Turning to the study itself: The median distinct TRB clonotype count was roughly 2,400 per sample, from a median roughly 50,000 reads.

Roughly 38,000 genome equivalents of blood DNA were amplified for TRB. The CDR3 runs to 15 residues. Germline V gene data show CDR1 as GTSNPN and CDR2 as SVGIG (reference sequence). Multiplex touch-down PCR amplified TRB using TRB-A and TRB-B pools in one tube. TCRdb processed the multiplex PCR reads again and assigns one entry to each CDR3 protein, with no DNA. Found here are around 15,000 distinct CDR3 sequences; the top ten clones hold 2% to 2.5%. The sample taken for sequencing was peripheral blood. V and J are TRBV30 and TRBJ1-6; TCRdb returns TRBD1, unconfirmable since there is no DNA. The sequence derives from a human donor with an autoimmune cytopenia or autoimmune hepatitis (not recorded which). CDR3 protein: CAWSAGQGTNSPLHF.